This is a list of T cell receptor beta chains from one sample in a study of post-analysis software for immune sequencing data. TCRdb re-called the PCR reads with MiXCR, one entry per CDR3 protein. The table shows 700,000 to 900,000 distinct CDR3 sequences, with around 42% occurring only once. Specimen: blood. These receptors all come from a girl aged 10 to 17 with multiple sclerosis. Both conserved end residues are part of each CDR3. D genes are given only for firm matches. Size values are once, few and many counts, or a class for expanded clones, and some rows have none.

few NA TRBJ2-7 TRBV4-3 TGCGCCAGCAGCCGGGTCGGCTCCTACGAGCAGTACTTC CASSRVGSYEQYF
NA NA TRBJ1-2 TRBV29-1 TGCAGCGCCGATATCGCACAGGGAAGGCTTGGCTACACCTTC CSADIAQGRLGYTF
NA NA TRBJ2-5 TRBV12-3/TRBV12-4 TGTGCCAGCAGTTCGCTAGCAGAAGAGACCCAGTACTTC CASSSLAEETQYF
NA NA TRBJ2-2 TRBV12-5 TGTGCTAGTGGTTTGTACCGGGACCTCACCCCTGGGGAGCTGTTTTTT CASGLYRDLTPGELFF
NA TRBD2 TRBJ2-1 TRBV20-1 TGCAGTGCTATTGGACTAGCGGCAGACAATGAGCAGTTCTTC CSAIGLAADNEQFF
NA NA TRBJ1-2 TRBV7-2 TGTGCCAGCAGCTTAGATCAGGCGGCCCTGCGTGGCTACACCTTC CASSLDQAALRGYTF
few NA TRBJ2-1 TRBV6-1 TGTGCCAGCAGTGAATTTTGGTCTAGCTCCTACAATGAGCAGTTCTTC CASSEFWSSSYNEQFF
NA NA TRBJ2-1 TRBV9 TGTGCCAGCAGCGTTTCGGGCAGAAACAATGAGCAGTTCTTC CASSVSGRNNEQFF
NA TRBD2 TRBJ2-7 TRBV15 TGTGCCACCAGCAGAGCGCCTAGCGGGAGGGCCTACGAGCAGTACTTC CATSRAPSGRAYEQYF
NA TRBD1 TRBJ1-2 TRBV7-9 TGTGCCAGCAGCTTAGACCGGGACAGTGGTGGCTACACCTTC CASSLDRDSGGYTF
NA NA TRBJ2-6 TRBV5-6 TGTGCCAGCAGCCCCGGACTAGGGGGATCTGGGGCCAACGTCCGGACTTTC CASSPGLGGSGANVRTF
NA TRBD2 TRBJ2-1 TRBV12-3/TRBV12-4 TGTGCCAGCAGTTTAGCGGCGGGGGACGAGCAGTTCTTC CASSLAAGDEQFF
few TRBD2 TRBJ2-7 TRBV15 TGTGCCACCAGCAGAGACCTCGCGGGAGTCGACGAGCAGTACTTC CATSRDLAGVDEQYF
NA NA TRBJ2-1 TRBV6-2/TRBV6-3 TGTGCCAGCAACGGCCCACCAGGGGTGGCGTCCTACAATGAGCAGTTCTTC CASNGPPGVASYNEQFF
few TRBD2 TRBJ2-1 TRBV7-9 TGTGCCAGCGCCGTTTGGCTAGCGGATTACAATGAGCAGTTCTTC CASAVWLADYNEQFF
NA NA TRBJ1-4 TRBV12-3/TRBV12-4 TGTGCCAGCAACTTCGGAGGATATGAAAAACTGTTTTTT CASNFGGYEKLFF